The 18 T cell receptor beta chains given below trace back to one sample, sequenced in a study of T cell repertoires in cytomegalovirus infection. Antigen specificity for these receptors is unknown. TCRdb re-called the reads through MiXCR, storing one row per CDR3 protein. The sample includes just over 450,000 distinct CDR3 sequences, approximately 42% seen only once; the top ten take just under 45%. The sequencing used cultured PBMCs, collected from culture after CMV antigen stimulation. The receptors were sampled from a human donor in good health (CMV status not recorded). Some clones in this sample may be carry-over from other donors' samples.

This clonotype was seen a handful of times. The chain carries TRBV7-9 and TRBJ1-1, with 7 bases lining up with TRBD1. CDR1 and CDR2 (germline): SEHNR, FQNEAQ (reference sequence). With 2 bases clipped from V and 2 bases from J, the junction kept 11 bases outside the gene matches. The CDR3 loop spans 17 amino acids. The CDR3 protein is CASSLRGRGQPNTEAFF. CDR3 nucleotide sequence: TGTGCCAGCAGCTTAAGGGGGCGCGGGCAGCCTAACACTGAAGCTTTCTTT.

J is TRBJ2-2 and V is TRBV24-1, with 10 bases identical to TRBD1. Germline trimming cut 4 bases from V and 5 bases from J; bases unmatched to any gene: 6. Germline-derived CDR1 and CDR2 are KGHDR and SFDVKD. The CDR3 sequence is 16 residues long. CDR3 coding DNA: TGTGCCACCAGTGACCCCCCGGGACAGGGGACCGGGGAGCTGTTTTTT. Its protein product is CATSDPPGQGTGELFF.

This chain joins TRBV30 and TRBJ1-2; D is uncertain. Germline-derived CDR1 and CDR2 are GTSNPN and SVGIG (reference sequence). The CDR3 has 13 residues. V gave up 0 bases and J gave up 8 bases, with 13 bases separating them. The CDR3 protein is CAWSVLREGGYTF. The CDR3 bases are TGTGCCTGGAGTGTACTTCGGGAGGGCGGCTACACCTTC.

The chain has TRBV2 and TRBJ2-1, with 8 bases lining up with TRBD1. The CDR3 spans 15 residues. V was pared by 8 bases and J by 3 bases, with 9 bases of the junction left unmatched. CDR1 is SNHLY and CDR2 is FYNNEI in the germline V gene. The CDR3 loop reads CASSNTGTGYNEQFF. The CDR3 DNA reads TGTGCCAGCTCCAACACCGGGACAGGCTACAATGAGCAGTTCTTC.

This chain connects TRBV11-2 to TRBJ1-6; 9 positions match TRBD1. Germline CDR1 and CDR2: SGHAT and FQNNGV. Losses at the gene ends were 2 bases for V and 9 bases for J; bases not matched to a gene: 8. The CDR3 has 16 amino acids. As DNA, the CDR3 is TGTGCCAGCAGCTTAATTCGGACAGGGGCGCTTTCACCCCTCCACTTT. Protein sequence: CASSLIRTGALSPLHF.

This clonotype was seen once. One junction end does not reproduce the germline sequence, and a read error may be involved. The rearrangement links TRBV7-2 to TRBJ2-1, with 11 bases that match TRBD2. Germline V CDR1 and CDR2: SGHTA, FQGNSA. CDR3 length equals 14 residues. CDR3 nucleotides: TGTGCCAGCAGCTATAGCGGGGGGGCATATGAGCAGATCTTC. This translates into CASSYSGGAYEQIF.

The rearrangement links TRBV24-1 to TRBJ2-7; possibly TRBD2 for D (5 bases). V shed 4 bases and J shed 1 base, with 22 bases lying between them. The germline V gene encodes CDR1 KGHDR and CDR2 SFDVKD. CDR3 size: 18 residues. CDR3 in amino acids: CATSEPLRANLGSYEQYF. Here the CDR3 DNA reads TGTGCCACCAGTGAACCCCTGAGGGCCAACTTAGGTTCCTACGAGCAGTACTTC.

The CDR3 DNA reads as TGTGCCAGCAGTTTCGAGACTAGCTTCCGGGATACGCAGTATTTT. It yields the protein CASSFETSFRDTQYF. The chain is built from TRBV27 and TRBJ2-3; TRBD2 matches 7 bases. The CDR3 consists of 15 residues. Germline V gene sequence: CDR1 MNHEY, CDR2 SMNVEV (reference sequence). V trimming: 3 bases; J trimming: 6 bases; junction bases outside the gene matches: 9.

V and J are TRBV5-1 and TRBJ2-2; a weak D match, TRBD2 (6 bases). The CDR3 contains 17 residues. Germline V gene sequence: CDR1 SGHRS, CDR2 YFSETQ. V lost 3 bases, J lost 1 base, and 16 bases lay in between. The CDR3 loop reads CASSSPAGLGNTGELFF. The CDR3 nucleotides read TGCGCCAGCAGCTCCCCGGCGGGACTTGGGAACACCGGGGAGCTGTTTTTT. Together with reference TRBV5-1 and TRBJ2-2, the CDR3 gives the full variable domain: KAGVTQTPRYLIKTRGQQVTLSCSPISGHRSVSWYQQTPGQGLQFLFEYFSETQRNKGNFPGRFSGRQFSNSRSEMNVSTLELGDSALYLCASSSPAGLGNTGELFFGEGSRLTVL.

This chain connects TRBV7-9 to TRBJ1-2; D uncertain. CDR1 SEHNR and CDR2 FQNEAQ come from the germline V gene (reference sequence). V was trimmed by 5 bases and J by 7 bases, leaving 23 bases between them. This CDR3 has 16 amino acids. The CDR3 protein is CASSHSPQELSGGYTF. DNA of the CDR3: TGTGCCAGCAGCCATTCCCCCCAGGAGTTATCGGGTGGCTACACCTTC.

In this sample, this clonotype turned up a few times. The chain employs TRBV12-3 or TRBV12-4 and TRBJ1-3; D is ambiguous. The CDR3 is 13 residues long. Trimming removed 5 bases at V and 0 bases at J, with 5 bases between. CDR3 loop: CASSPDSGNTIYF. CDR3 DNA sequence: TGTGCCAGCAGTCCGGACTCTGGAAACACCATATATTTT.

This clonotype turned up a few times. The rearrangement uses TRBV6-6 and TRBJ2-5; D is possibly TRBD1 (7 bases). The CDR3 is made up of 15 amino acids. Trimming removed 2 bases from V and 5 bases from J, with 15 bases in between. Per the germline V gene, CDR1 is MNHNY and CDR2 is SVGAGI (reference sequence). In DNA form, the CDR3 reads TGTGCCAGCAGTTACCCCTCCGGAGGGGGCGAGACCCAGTACTTC. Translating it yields CASSYPSGGGETQYF.

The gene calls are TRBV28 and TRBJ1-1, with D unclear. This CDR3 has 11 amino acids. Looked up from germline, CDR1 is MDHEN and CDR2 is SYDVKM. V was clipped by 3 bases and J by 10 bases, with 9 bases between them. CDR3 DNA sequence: TGTGCCAGCAGTTTGACCGAGAGAGCTTTCTTT. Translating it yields CASSLTERAFF.

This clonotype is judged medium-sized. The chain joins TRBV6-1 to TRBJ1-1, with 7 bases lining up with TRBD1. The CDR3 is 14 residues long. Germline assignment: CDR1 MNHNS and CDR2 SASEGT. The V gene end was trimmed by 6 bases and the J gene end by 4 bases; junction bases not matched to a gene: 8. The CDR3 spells CASSPTGSGTEAFF. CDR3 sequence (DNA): TGTGCCAGCAGCCCGACAGGGTCGGGCACTGAAGCTTTCTTT.

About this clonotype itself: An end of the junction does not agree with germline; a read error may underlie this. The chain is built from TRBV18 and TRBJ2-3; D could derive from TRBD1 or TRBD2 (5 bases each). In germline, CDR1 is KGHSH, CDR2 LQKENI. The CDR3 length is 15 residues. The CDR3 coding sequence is TGTGCCAGCTCACCACGGGACGGGAACACAGATACGCTGTATTTT. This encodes CASSPRDGNTDTLYF.

CDR3 nucleotides: TGTGCCATCAGTTTGGACAGGGAGAATGGCTACACCTTC. This translates into CAISLDRENGYTF. V gene TRBV10-3 combines with J gene TRBJ1-2; 8 positions agree with TRBD1. From germline, CDR1 is ENHRY and CDR2 SYGVKD. Trimming removed 5 bases from V and 6 bases from J; junction bases left unmatched: 5. The CDR3 extends over 13 amino acids.

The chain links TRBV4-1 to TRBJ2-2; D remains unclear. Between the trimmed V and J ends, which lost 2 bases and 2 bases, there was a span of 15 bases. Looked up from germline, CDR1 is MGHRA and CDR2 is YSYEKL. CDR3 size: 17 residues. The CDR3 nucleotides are TGCGCCAGCAGCCAATTCTTTCTGTCCCTTAACACCGGGGAGCTGTTTTTT. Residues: CASSQFFLSLNTGELFF.

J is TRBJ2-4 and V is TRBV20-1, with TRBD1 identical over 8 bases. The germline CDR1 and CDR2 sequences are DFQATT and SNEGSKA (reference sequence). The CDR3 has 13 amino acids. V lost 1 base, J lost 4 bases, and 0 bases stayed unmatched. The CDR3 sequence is CSARGQGKNIQYF. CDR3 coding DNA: TGCAGTGCTAGAGGACAGGGGAAAAACATTCAGTACTTC.